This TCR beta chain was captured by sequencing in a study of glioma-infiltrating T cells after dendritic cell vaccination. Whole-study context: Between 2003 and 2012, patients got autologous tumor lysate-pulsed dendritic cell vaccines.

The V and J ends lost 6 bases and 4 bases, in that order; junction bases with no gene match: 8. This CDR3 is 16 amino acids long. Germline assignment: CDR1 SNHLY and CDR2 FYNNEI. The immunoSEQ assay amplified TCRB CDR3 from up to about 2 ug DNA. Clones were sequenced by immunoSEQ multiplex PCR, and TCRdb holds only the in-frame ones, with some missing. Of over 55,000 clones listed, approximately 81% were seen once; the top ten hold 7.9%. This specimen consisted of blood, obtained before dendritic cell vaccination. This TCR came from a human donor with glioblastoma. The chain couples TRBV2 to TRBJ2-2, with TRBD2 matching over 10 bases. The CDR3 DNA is TGTGCCAGCAGGCCCAGCGGGGGGGCGGTCACCGGGGAGCTGTTTTTT. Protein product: CASRPSGGAVTGELFF.